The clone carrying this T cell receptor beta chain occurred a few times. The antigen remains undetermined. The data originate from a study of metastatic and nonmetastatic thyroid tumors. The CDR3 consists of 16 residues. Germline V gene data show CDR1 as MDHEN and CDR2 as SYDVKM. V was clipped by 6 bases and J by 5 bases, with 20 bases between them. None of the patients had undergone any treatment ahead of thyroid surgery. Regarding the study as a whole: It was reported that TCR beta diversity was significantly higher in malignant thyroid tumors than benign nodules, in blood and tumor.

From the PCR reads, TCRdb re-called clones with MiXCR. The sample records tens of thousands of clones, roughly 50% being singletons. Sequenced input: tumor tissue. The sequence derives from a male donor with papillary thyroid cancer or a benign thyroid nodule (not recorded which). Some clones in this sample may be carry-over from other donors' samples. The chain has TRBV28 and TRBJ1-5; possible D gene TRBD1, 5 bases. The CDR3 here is CASSPLSGEADQPQHF. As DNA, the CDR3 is TGTGCCAGCAGCCCCCTTTCGGGGGAGGCAGATCAGCCCCAGCATTTT.